The text below deals with one T cell receptor (beta chain). This specimen includes other DNA sequences encoding the same CDR3. Clones were sequenced by immunoSEQ multiplex PCR, and TCRdb holds only the in-frame ones, with some missing. The data contain some 500,000 clones, approximately 95% of them seen just once; the ten biggest clones take up about 0.057%. This CDR3 is 14 amino acids long. V was shortened by 0 bases and J by 2 bases, with 9 bases between the two germline ends. Germline V gene sequence: CDR1 SGHRS, CDR2 YFSETQ. The data belong to a study of shared clonotypes between healthy human individuals. About the study: A couple of women and a few men aged 18 to 49 made up the donors.

This clonotype was obtained from a young woman in good health. What was sequenced was naive CD4+ T cells sorted from blood. Subset reported: CD45RA+ positively selected. This chain uses TRBV5-1 with TRBJ2-7; D perhaps matches TRBD1 (6 bases). The CDR3 nucleotides are TGCGCCAGCAGCTTGGTTACAGGGCCCTACGAGCAGTACTTC. Amino acids: CASSLVTGPYEQYF.